These 16 T cell receptor beta chains were all obtained from the same sample, sequenced in a study of blood T cell repertoires in COVID-19. The method was immunoSEQ multiplex PCR; TCRdb's version includes in-frame clones alone and lacks a portion of them. The sample shows a few hundred thousand clones, roughly nine tenths of them seen only once. Sequencing input: peripheral blood. The receptor source for this set is a woman between 55 and 75 years old with COVID-19, enrolled during active disease.

This chain joins TRBV7-3 and TRBJ2-3; 7 positions match TRBD2. The CDR3 loop spans 14 amino acids. Germline V lookup: CDR1 SGHTA, CDR2 FQGTGA. Losses at the gene ends were 5 bases for V and 2 bases for J; bases not matched to a gene: 4. In DNA form, the CDR3 reads TGTGCCAGCAGCCTGCGGGGGACCACAGATACGCAGTATTTT. Its protein is CASSLRGTTDTQYF.

This clone was picked up a small number of times. The chain recombines TRBV19 with TRBJ1-2, with TRBD1 identical over 8 bases. V lost 8 bases and J lost 7; bases outside the gene matches: 15. Germline V gives CDR1 LNHDA, CDR2 SQIVND (reference sequence). This CDR3 has 15 amino acids. The CDR3 reads CASQYTGGALGGYTF. The CDR3 nucleotides are TGTGCCAGTCAATACACAGGGGGAGCACTGGGTGGCTACACCTTC.

To note about this clone: Other DNA sequences in the same sample also yield this CDR3. V and J are TRBV5-1 and TRBJ2-1; TRBD1 might be the D (5 bases). The germline V and J ends were trimmed by 0 bases and 0 bases, with 13 bases remaining between them. The CDR3 totals 17 residues. The germline V gene encodes CDR1 SGHRS and CDR2 YFSETQ. CDR3 residues: CASSLVAGPSSYNEQFF. The CDR3 region has the DNA TGCGCCAGCAGCTTGGTGGCAGGGCCTAGCTCCTACAATGAGCAGTTCTTC.

The rearrangement uses TRBV2 and TRBJ1-1; TRBD1 might be the D (5 bases). The CDR3 runs 18 residues. Germline CDR1 and CDR2: SNHLY and FYNNEI. The germline V and J ends were trimmed by 4 bases and 0 bases, with 21 bases remaining between them. CDR3 coding DNA: TGTGCCAGCAGTGTGGGGCCCGGCGCGAGGCGGATGAACACTGAAGCTTTCTTT. This encodes CASSVGPGARRMNTEAFF.

The chain couples TRBV9 to TRBJ2-3, with D uncertain. CDR3 length: 14 amino acids. From germline, CDR1 is SGDLS and CDR2 YYNGEE. Trimming shortened V by 3 bases and J by 4 bases, and 12 bases separated the two germline ends. CDR3 in DNA: TGTGCCAGCAGCGCCAGGATGGGTCCAGATACGCAGTATTTT. It specifies CASSARMGPDTQYF.

This chain connects TRBV7-9 to TRBJ1-4; D is ambiguous. Germline V lookup: CDR1 SEHNR, CDR2 FQNEAQ (reference sequence). With 5 bases removed from V and 0 bases from J, the gap between germline ends came to 7 bases. CDR3 size: 14 residues. The CDR3 protein is CASSVYATNEKLFF. In DNA form, the CDR3 reads TGTGCCAGCAGCGTATATGCAACTAATGAAAAACTGTTTTTT. Full variable domain (remainder filled in from reference TRBV7-9 and TRBJ1-4): DTGVSQNPRHKITKRGQNVTFRCDPISEHNRLYWYRQTLGQGPEFLTYFQNEAQLEKSRLLSDRFSAERPKGSFSTLEIQRTEQGDSAMYLCASSVYATNEKLFFGSGTQLSVL.

The rearrangement joins TRBV7-3 to TRBJ2-5; maybe TRBD1 (6 bases). Germline CDR1 SGHTA, CDR2 FQGTGA. Trimming stripped 2 bases from V and 4 bases from J, with 14 bases between. CDR3 length: 15 residues. This CDR3 reads CASSLRDLRGETQYF. In DNA, the CDR3 is TGTGCCAGCAGCTTACGGGATCTCAGGGGAGAGACCCAGTACTTC.

The V call is TRBV28, the J call TRBJ1-5; tentative D call: TRBD1 (6 bases). Trimming left V 8 bases short and J 2 bases short, with 19 bases between. Germline V gene sequence: CDR1 MDHEN, CDR2 SYDVKM. This CDR3 region has 16 residues. DNA for the CDR3: TGTGCCAGCCTAAGCCAACAGGGCGTGGGCAATCAGCCCCAGCATTTT. Translation gives CASLSQQGVGNQPQHF.

The chain has TRBV28 and TRBJ1-2; 7 positions agree with TRBD1. V shed 8 bases, J shed 7 bases, and the junction held 4 bases outside the gene matches. This CDR3 contains 11 residues. Germline V CDR1 and CDR2: MDHEN, SYDVKM. The CDR3 sequence: CASEGAGGYTF. As DNA, the CDR3 is TGTGCCAGCGAGGGGGCGGGTGGCTACACCTTC.

CDR3 loop: CASRAGTGLVETQYF. The CDR3 DNA follows: TGTGCCAGCAGAGCCGGGACAGGCCTCGTAGAGACCCAGTACTTC. This rearrangement joins TRBV2 to TRBJ2-5; 8 nucleotides match TRBD1. Germline V CDR1 and CDR2: SNHLY, FYNNEI. This CDR3 is built from 15 residues. The V and J ends lost 6 bases and 4 bases, in that order; junction bases with no gene match: 10.

The chain couples TRBV6-5 to TRBJ2-3, with D uncertain. Trimming pared 5 bases from V and 2 bases from J, leaving 11 bases between. The CDR3 extends over 14 amino acids. The germline gives CDR1 MNHEY, CDR2 SVGAGI. This CDR3 is CASSTPGVTDTQYF. The CDR3 nucleotides read TGTGCCAGCAGTACCCCAGGCGTCACAGATACGCAGTATTTT.

The chain uses TRBV19 and TRBJ1-2, with 10 bases fitting TRBD1. Germline loops: CDR1 LNHDA, CDR2 SQIVND (reference sequence). Trimming cost V 7 bases and J 7 bases; bases outside gene matches: 9. CDR3 length: 14 residues. CDR3 region: CASKHGQGVGGYTF. The CDR3 nucleotides are TGTGCCAGTAAACACGGACAGGGGGTAGGTGGCTACACCTTC.

The chain employs TRBV28 and TRBJ2-5; 8 nucleotides match TRBD2. CDR3 length equals 16 residues. The trim removed 1 base at V and 1 base at J, leaving 5 bases unmatched. CDR1 and CDR2 (germline): MDHEN, SYDVKM. The CDR3 spells CASSLFLAGPQETQYF. CDR3 coding DNA: TGTGCCAGCAGTTTATTTTTAGCGGGGCCCCAAGAGACCCAGTACTTC.

The chain recombines TRBV7-9 with TRBJ1-5; TRBD1 might be the D (5 bases). Germline CDR1 is SEHNR and CDR2 is FQNEAQ (reference sequence). Trimming removed 1 base at V and 5 bases at J, with 12 bases between. CDR3 size: 15 residues. In DNA, the CDR3 is TGTGCCAGCAGCTTAGGAGGAGGGACCGATCAGCCCCAGCATTTT. It translates to CASSLGGGTDQPQHF.

The rearrangement links TRBV12-3 or TRBV12-4 to TRBJ2-7; 10 nucleotides align to TRBD1. This CDR3 spans 13 amino acids. V lost 8 bases, J lost 4 bases, and 5 bases stayed unmatched. CDR3 DNA sequence: TGTGCCAGCCGCCGACAGGGGGCTTACGAGCAGTACTTC. As protein: CASRRQGAYEQYF.

The chain links TRBV3-1 (or the pseudogene TRBV3-2) to TRBJ2-5, with 8 bases identical to TRBD2. Germline values: CDR1 LGHDT, CDR2 YNNKEL (reference sequence). This CDR3 has 16 amino acids. V shed 0 bases, J shed 3 bases, and the junction held 6 bases outside the gene matches. CDR3 coding DNA: TGTGCCAGCAGCCAAGAGGGCCCGGGAGGGAAAGAGACCCAGTACTTC. Encoded protein: CASSQEGPGGKETQYF.